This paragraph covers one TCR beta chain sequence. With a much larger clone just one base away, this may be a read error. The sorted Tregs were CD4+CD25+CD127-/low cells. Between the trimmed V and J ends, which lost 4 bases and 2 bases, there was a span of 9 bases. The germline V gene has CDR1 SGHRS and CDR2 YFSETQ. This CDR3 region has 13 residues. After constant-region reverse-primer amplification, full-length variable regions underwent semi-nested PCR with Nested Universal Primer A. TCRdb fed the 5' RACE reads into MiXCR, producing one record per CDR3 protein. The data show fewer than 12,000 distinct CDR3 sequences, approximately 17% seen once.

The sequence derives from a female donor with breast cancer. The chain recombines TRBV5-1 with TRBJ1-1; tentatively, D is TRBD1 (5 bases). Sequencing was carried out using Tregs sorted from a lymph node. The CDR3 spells CASSQQGNTEAFF. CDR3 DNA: TGCGCCAGCAGCCAGCAGGGAAACACTGAAGCTTTCTTT.